This TCR beta chain was documented in a study of blood T cell repertoires in COVID-19. Turning to the study itself: The United States, Italy and Spain supplied acute and convalescent COVID-19 samples.

This CDR3 contains 15 residues. V gave up 4 bases and J gave up 8 bases; unmatched junction bases: 11. Germline V lookup: CDR1 WSHSY, CDR2 SAAADI. In the source study's methods: Amplified reference gene primers provided the basis for estimating nucleated cell counts. The method was immunoSEQ multiplex PCR; TCRdb's version includes in-frame clones alone and lacks a portion of them. Clonal size and the V and J genes are those of that table, whereas D and trimming came from the DNA. The sample has 210,000 or so clones, around 80% seen once. The TCR originated in a woman aged 80 or older with acute or convalescent COVID-19. The chain carries TRBV10-2 and TRBJ2-7, with TRBD2 identical over 10 bases. The sample taken for sequencing was peripheral blood. The CDR3 DNA reads TGCGCCAGCAGTGGGTTGACTAGCGGGTCGTCCCAGCAGTACTTC. Translated, it gives CASSGLTSGSSQQYF.